The clone carrying this TCR beta chain appeared a single time. This specimen comes from a study of siplizumab effects on memory and regulatory T cells. Assay: immunoSEQ multiplex PCR; the TCRdb copy retains only in-frame clones and omits some. The table shows roughly 110,000 clones, with just over 90% occurring only once. This sequence was found in a human donor in good health. The sample consisted of non-Treg CD4+ T cells sorted from blood.

This chain's CDR3 is CASSFSSMNTEAFF. In DNA form, the CDR3 reads TGTGCCAGCAGCTTCAGTTCCATGAACACTGAAGCTTTCTTT. V usage is TRBV7-8 and J usage is TRBJ1-1; D gene uncertain. The V end lost 3 bases, the J end lost 0 bases, and 8 bases lay between the germline ends. The CDR3 has 14 residues. Germline V gene lookup returns CDR1 SGHVS and CDR2 FQNEAQ.